Reported below is one T cell receptor beta chain. These data belong to a study of stem cell transplantation in POMP-related autoinflammatory disease. Using immunoSEQ multiplex PCR, the repertoire was profiled, and TCRdb retains in-frame clones only, with some absent. The data hold tens of thousands of clones, with about nine tenths observed a single time. This specimen consisted of CD4+ T cells from PBMCs, obtained after stem cell transplantation. The receptor comes from a human patient with POMP-related autoinflammation and immune dysregulation (PRAID). Part of the T cells may come from the graft donor.

CDR3 DNA: TGTGCCAGCAGCGCTAGGGTAGCGAGGAACAATGAGCAGTTCTTC. This translates into CASSARVARNNEQFF. The rearrangement uses TRBV9 and TRBJ2-1; D possibly corresponds to TRBD2 (5 bases). The CDR3 runs to 15 residues. Trimming left V 3 bases short and J 5 bases short, with 15 bases between. Germline CDR1 SGDLS, CDR2 YYNGEE.